Shown below are 7 T cell receptor beta chains from a single sample sequenced in a study of T cells in Graves' hyperthyroidism and ophthalmopathy. Amplification of TCR beta CDR3 regions was performed using RNA transcripts as template. The study used the HTBI primer set for a first-round RT-PCR of the TCR CDR3. TCRdb processed the multiplex PCR reads anew with MiXCR; each CDR3 protein has one entry. The table has about 210,000 distinct CDR3 sequences, roughly 17% seen once. Sequencing was carried out using blood. The source of these receptors is a man aged 50 or older with Graves' hyperthyroidism.

This clonotype was seen a few times. This chain uses TRBV29-1 with TRBJ2-5; TRBD1 matches 9 bases. This CDR3 region has 14 residues. Germline values: CDR1 SQVTM, CDR2 ANQGSEA. Trimming at V came to 3 bases and at J to 8 bases, leaving 10 bases not matched to a gene. DNA for the CDR3: TGCAGCGTTGAGGGAAACGGACAGGGGACTACCCAGTACTTC. This sequence encodes CSVEGNGQGTTQYF.

This clonotype was observed at least ten times. This chain connects TRBV12-3 or TRBV12-4 to TRBJ2-3, with 8 bases fitting TRBD1. The CDR3 sequence is 17 residues long. Trimming took 5 bases from V and 2 from J; bases not matched to a gene: 12. The CDR3 nucleotides are TGTGCCAGCAGTCCCACCGGACAGGGAAGACCCACAGATACGCAGTATTTT. Translating gives CASSPTGQGRPTDTQYF.

The V and J genes are TRBV6-1 and TRBJ1-5; 7 bases map to TRBD1. V shed 5 bases and J 7 bases; nucleotides not matched to a gene: 8. The CDR3 runs 14 residues. Germline V gene sequence: CDR1 MNHNS, CDR2 SASEGT. The CDR3 loop reads CASSIQGSRQPQHF. CDR3 nucleotides: TGTGCCAGCAGTATACAGGGGTCCCGGCAGCCCCAGCATTTT.

This clonotype was found many times. The gene calls are TRBV28 and TRBJ2-3, with TRBD1 identical over 9 bases. The J segment lost 3 bases and the V segment lost 2 bases, leaving 3 bases of the junction unmatched. CDR3 size: 15 residues. From germline, CDR1 is MDHEN and CDR2 SYDVKM. The chain's CDR3 is CASSLPGTGTDTQYF. For the CDR3, the DNA is TGTGCCAGCAGTTTACCCGGGACAGGGACAGATACGCAGTATTTT.

Many counts were recorded for this clonotype. This chain joins TRBV2 and TRBJ1-4; D gene uncertain. CDR1 and CDR2 (germline): SNHLY, FYNNEI. CDR3 length equals 13 residues. Trimming removed 7 bases from V and 0 bases from J, with 6 bases in between. The CDR3 here is CASMTPTNEKLFF. The CDR3 nucleotides are TGTGCCAGCATGACACCAACTAATGAAAAACTGTTTTTT.

This clonotype has a handful of counts. V gene TRBV7-3 combines with J gene TRBJ2-2; 13 nucleotides agree with TRBD2. With V trimmed by 4 bases and J by 4 bases, 3 bases remained unmatched. This CDR3 is built from 16 residues. Per germline, CDR1 SGHTA and CDR2 FQGTGA. CDR3 DNA sequence: TGTGCCAGCAGCTCGGGACTAGCGGGATTCACCGGGGAGCTGTTTTTT. Translating it yields CASSSGLAGFTGELFF.

This clonotype has a handful of counts. The V and J genes are TRBV6-1 and TRBJ2-5, with 12 bases that match TRBD2. Germline-derived CDR1 and CDR2 are MNHNS and SASEGT. The CDR3 length is 17 residues. J was trimmed by 5 bases and V by 5 bases; bases with no gene match: 12. In DNA form, the CDR3 reads TGTGCCAGCAGTTTATTCGCTAGCGGGAGGGCCCAGGAGACCCAGTACTTC. Its translation is CASSLFASGRAQETQYF.